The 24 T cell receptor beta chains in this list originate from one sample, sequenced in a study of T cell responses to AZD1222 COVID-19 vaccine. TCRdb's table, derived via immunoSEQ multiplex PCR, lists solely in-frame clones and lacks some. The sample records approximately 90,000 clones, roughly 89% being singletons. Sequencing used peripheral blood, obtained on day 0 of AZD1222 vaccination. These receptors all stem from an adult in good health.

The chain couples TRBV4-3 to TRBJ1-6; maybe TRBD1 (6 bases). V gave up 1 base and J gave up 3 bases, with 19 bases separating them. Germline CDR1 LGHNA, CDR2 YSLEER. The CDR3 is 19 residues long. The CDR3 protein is CASSQARTGGPRYNSPLHF. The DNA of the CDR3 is TGCGCCAGCAGCCAAGCCCGGACCGGGGGCCCCCGCTATAATTCACCCCTCCACTTT.

CDR3 region: CASSYSEQGGTEAFF. CDR3 in DNA: TGTGCCAGCAGTTACTCGGAACAGGGAGGAACTGAAGCTTTCTTT. V gene TRBV6-5 combines with J gene TRBJ1-1, with D perhaps TRBD1 (6 bases). Trimming removed 0 bases at V and 5 bases at J, with 13 bases between. This CDR3 has 15 residues. Germline V CDR1 and CDR2: MNHEY, SVGAGI.

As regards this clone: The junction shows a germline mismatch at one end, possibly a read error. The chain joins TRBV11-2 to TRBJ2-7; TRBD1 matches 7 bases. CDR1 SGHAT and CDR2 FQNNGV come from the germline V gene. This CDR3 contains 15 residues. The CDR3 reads CASSLVRGRSSEQYF. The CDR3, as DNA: TGTGCCAGCAGCTTAGTGAGGGGGCGCTCCTCCGAGCAGTACTTC.

The CDR3 loop reads CASSRYPGLSYEQYF. DNA of the CDR3: TGTGCCAGCAGCCGTTATCCAGGGTTGTCCTACGAGCAGTACTTC. The V call is TRBV14, the J call TRBJ2-7, with a weak D call TRBD1 (5 bases). This CDR3 has 15 amino acids. V was cut by 4 bases and J by 1 base, with 14 bases left in between. In germline, CDR1 is SGHDN, CDR2 FVKESK.

The DNA for the CDR3 is TGCGCCAGCAGCCCACGGGACAGGGGCCGGGGAGACACTGAAGCTTTCTTT. Its protein is CASSPRDRGRGDTEAFF. The genes are TRBV4-1 and TRBJ1-1; the match to TRBD1 covers 10 bases. With 4 bases clipped from V and 3 bases from J, the junction kept 11 bases outside the gene matches. Germline V gene sequence: CDR1 MGHRA, CDR2 YSYEKL. The length of the CDR3 is 17 residues.

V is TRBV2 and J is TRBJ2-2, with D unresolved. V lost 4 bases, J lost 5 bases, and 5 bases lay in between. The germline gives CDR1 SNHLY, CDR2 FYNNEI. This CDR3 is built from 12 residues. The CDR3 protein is CASSAGTGELFF. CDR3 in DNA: TGTGCCAGCAGTGCCGGGACCGGGGAGCTGTTTTTT. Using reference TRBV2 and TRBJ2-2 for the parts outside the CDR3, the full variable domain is EPEVTQTPSHQVTQMGQEVILRCVPISNHLYFYWYRQILGQKVEFLVSFYNNEISEKSEIFDDQFSVERPDGSNFTLKIRSTKLEDSAMYFCASSAGTGELFFGEGSRLTVL.

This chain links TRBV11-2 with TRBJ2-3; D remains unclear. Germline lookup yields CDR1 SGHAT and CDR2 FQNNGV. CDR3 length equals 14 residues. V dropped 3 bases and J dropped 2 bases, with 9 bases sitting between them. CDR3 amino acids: CASSFERSTDTQYF. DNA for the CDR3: TGTGCCAGCAGCTTCGAGCGCTCCACAGATACGCAGTATTTT. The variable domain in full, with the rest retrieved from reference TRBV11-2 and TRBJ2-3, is EAGVAQSPRYKIIEKRQSVAFWCNPISGHATLYWYQQILGQGPKLLIQFQNNGVVDDSQLPKDRFSAERLKGVDSTLKIQPAKLEDSAVYLCASSFERSTDTQYFGPGTRLTVL.

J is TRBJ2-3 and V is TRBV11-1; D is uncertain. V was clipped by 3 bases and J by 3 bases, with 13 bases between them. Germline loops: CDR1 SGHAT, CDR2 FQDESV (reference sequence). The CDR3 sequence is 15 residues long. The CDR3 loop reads CASSLVGQATDTQYF. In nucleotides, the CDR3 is TGTGCCAGCAGCTTGGTTGGCCAGGCGACAGATACGCAGTATTTT.

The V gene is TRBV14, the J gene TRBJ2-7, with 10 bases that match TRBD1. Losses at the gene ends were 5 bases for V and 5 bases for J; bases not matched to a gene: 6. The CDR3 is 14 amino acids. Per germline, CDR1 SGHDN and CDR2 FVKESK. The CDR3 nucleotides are TGTGCCAGCAGCAGGGTGACAGGGGGCGACGAGCAGTACTTC. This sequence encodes CASSRVTGGDEQYF. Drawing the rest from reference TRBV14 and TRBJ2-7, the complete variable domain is EAGVTQFPSHSVIEKGQTVTLRCDPISGHDNLYWYRRVMGKEIKFLLHFVKESKQDESGMPNNRFLAERTGGTYSTLKVQPAELEDSGVYFCASSRVTGGDEQYFGPGTRLTVT.

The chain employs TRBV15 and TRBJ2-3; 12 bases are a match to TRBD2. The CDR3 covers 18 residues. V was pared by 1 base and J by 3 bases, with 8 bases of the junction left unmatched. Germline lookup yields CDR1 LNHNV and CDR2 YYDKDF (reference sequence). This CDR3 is CATSRAYPTSGGTDTQYF. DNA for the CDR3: TGTGCCACCAGCAGAGCTTACCCGACTAGCGGGGGAACAGATACGCAGTATTTT. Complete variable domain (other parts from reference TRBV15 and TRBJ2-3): DAMVIQNPRYQVTQFGKPVTLSCSQTLNHNVMYWYQQKSSQAPKLLFHYYDKDFNNEADTPDNFQSRRPNTSFCFLDIRSPGLGDTAMYLCATSRAYPTSGGTDTQYFGPGTRLTVL.

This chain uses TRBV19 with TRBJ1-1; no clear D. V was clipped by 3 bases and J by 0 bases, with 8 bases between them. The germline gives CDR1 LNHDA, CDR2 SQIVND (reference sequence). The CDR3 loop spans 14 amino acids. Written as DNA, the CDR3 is TGTGCCAGTAGTATCTCTATGCTGAACACTGAAGCTTTCTTT. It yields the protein CASSISMLNTEAFF.

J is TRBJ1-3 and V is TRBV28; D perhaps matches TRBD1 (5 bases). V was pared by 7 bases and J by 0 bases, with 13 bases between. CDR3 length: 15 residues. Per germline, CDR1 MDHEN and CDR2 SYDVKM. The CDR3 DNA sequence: TGTGCCAGCATTTACTCAGGGAACTCTGGAAACACCATATATTTT. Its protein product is CASIYSGNSGNTIYF. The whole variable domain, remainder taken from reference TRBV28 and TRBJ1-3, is DVKVTQSSRYLVKRTGEKVFLECVQDMDHENMFWYRQDPGLGLRLIYFSYDVKMKEKGDIPEGYSVSREKKERFSLILESASTNQTSMYLCASIYSGNSGNTIYFGEGSWLTVV.

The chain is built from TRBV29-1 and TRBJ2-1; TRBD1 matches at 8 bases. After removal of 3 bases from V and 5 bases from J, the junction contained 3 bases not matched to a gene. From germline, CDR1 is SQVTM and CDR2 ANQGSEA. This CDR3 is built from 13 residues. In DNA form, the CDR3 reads TGCAGCGTTGATGGGACAGGTAACAATGAGCAGTTCTTC. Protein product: CSVDGTGNNEQFF.

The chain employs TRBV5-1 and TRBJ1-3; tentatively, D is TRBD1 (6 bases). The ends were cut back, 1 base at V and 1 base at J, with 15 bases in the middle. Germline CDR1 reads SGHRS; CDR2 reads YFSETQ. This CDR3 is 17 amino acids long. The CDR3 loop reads CASSLSGGVGSGNTIYF. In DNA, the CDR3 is TGCGCCAGCAGCTTGAGCGGGGGCGTGGGATCTGGAAACACCATATATTTT.

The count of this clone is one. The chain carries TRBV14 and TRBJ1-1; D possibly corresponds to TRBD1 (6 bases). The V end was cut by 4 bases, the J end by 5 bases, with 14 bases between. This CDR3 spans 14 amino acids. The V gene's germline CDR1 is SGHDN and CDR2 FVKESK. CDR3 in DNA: TGTGCCAGCAGCCCATGGGGGGCGGGGACTGAAGCTTTCTTT. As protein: CASSPWGAGTEAFF.

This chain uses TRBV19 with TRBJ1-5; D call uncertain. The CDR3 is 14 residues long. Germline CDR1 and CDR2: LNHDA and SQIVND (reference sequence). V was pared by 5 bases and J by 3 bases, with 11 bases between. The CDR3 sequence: CASSDSPNNQPQHF. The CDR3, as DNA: TGTGCCAGTAGTGACTCACCCAACAATCAGCCCCAGCATTTT.

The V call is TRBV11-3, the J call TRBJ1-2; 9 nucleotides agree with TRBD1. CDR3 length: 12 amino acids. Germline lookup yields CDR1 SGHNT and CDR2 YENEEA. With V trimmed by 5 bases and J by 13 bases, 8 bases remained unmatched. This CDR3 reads CASSKNGQGFTF. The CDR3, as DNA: TGTGCCAGCAGCAAAAACGGACAGGGGTTCACCTTC. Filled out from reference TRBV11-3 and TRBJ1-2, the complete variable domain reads EAGVVQSPRYKIIEKKQPVAFWCNPISGHNTLYWYLQNLGQGPELLIRYENEEAVDDSQLPKDRFSAERLKGVDSTLKIQPAELGDSAVYLCASSKNGQGFTFGSGTRLTVV.

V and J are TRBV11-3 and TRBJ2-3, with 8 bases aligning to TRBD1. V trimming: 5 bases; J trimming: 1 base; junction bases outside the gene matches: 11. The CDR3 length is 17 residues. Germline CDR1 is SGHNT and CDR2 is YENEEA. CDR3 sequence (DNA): TGTGCCAGCAGCAAAAGGGCGCAGGGGGCTGGCACAGATACGCAGTATTTT. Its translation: CASSKRAQGAGTDTQYF.

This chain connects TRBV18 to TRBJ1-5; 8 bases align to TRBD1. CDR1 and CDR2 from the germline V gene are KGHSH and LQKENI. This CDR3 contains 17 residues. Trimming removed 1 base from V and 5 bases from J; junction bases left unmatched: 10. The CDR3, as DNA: TGTGCCAGCTCACCACGGGGTAGACAGGGGCAAGATCAGCCCCAGCATTTT. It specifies CASSPRGRQGQDQPQHF. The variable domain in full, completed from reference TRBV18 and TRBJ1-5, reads NAGVMQNPRHLVRRRGQEARLRCSPMKGHSHVYWYRQLPEEGLKFMVYLQKENIIDESGMPKERFSAEFPKEGPSILRIQQVVRGDSAAYFCASSPRGRQGQDQPQHFGDGTRLSIL.

The CDR3 nucleotides are TGTGCCAGCAGTTTTCTCGGCTATAATTCACCCCTCCACTTT. Amino acid sequence: CASSFLGYNSPLHF. V gene TRBV27 combines with J gene TRBJ1-6; D unresolved. CDR1 is MNHEY and CDR2 is SMNVEV in the germline V gene (reference sequence). The V end was cut by 3 bases, the J end by 3 bases, with 6 bases between. CDR3 length equals 14 residues.

This chain's CDR3 is CASRELAGGLSYNEQFF. The CDR3 region has the DNA TGTGCCAGCAGGGAACTAGCGGGGGGACTGTCCTACAATGAGCAGTTCTTC. The V and J genes are TRBV6-1 and TRBJ2-1, with 12 bases fitting TRBD2. Losses at the gene ends were 6 bases for V and 1 base for J; bases not matched to a gene: 7. Germline loops: CDR1 MNHNS, CDR2 SASEGT. This CDR3 contains 17 residues.

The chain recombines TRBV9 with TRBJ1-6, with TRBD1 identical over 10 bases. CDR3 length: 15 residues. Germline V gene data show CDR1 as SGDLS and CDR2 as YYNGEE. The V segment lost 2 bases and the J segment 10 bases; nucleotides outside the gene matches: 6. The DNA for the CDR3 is TGTGCCAGCAGCGTTAGGGACAGGGGCCCCTCACCCCTCCACTTT. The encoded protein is CASSVRDRGPSPLHF.

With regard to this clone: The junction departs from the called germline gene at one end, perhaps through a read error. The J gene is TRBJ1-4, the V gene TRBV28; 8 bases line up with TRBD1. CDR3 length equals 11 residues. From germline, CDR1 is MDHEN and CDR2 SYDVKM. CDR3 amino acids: CASSLGQAATF. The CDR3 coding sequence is TGTGCCAGCAGTTTGGGACAGGCCGCAACTTTT.

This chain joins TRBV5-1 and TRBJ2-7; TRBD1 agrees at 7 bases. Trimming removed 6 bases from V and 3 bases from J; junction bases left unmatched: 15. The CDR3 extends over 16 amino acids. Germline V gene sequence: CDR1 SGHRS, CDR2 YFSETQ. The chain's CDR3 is CASTSLFGTDDYEQYF. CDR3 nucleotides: TGCGCCAGCACTTCACTATTCGGGACAGACGACTACGAGCAGTACTTC.